These 9 T cell receptor beta chains were all obtained from the same sample, sequenced in a study of cytomegalovirus exposure and HLA in healthy donors. Repertoires were generated with immunoSEQ multiplex PCR, while TCRdb's copy carries only in-frame clones and drops some. The top ten hold roughly 6% of the sample, which has roughly 120,000 clones, around 87% seen once. Sequenced: PBMCs. These receptors originate from a woman younger than 35 in good health and CMV-seropositive.

Only a few counts were recorded for this clone. The chain links TRBV5-1 to TRBJ2-2, with 9 bases aligning to TRBD1. CDR1 SGHRS and CDR2 YFSETQ come from the germline V gene. The V segment lost 3 bases and the J segment 5 bases; nucleotides outside the gene matches: 5. The CDR3 totals 15 residues. CDR3 loop: CASSSGTGWTGELFF. The CDR3 DNA is TGCGCCAGCAGCTCGGGGACAGGGTGGACCGGGGAGCTGTTTTTT.

This chain's CDR3 is CASTETGAVSEQYF. CDR3 DNA: TGTGCCAGCACCGAGACAGGGGCCGTTTCCGAGCAGTACTTC. This sequence joins TRBV27 and TRBJ2-7; 8 positions match TRBD1. V was clipped by 7 bases and J by 6 bases; unmatched bases: 11. Per the germline V gene, CDR1 is MNHEY and CDR2 is SMNVEV (reference sequence). CDR3 length: 14 amino acids.

Concerning this clone: A junction end diverges from the germline sequence, so it may reflect a read error. This chain links TRBV29-1 with TRBJ2-7, with D possibly matching TRBD1 (6 bases). CDR1 is SQVTM and CDR2 is ANQGSEA in the germline V gene. This CDR3 region has 11 residues. In nucleotides, the CDR3 is TGCAGCGTTGAAGACAAGAGACAGGAGATGTTC. This sequence encodes CSVEDKRQEMF.

The V gene is TRBV23-1, the J gene TRBJ1-2; TRBD1 matches 7 bases. TRBV23-1 is sorted into the ORF group, with uncertain function. The length of the CDR3 is 14 residues. J gave up 7 bases and V 7 bases, and 12 bases lay outside the gene matches. CDR3 sequence reads: CASTKSRDRSGYTF. CDR3 sequence (DNA): TGCGCCAGCACCAAATCCCGGGACAGATCTGGCTACACCTTC.

The J gene is TRBJ2-7, the V gene TRBV5-5, with 8 bases identical to TRBD1. Germline CDR1 reads SGHKS; CDR2 reads YYEKEE (reference sequence). After removal of 0 bases from V and 6 bases from J, the junction contained 5 bases not matched to a gene. The CDR3 extends over 14 amino acids. The CDR3 region is CASSLGDRNLEQYF. In nucleotides, the CDR3 is TGTGCCAGCAGCTTGGGGGACAGGAACCTCGAGCAGTACTTC.

The V call is TRBV2, the J call TRBJ2-2; possible D gene TRBD1, 6 bases. Germline V gene data show CDR1 as SNHLY and CDR2 as FYNNEI. This CDR3 has 14 residues. Trimming took off 5 bases at V and 5 bases at J, with 12 bases between the two ends. This CDR3 is CASSQDRMTGELFF. DNA for the CDR3: TGTGCCAGCAGTCAGGACAGAATGACCGGGGAGCTGTTTTTT.

Details on this clone: A read error may produce the germline difference seen at one junction end. J is TRBJ2-7 and V is TRBV7-6; 13 bases are shared with TRBD2. The CDR3 extends over 17 amino acids. Looked up from germline, CDR1 is SGHVS and CDR2 is FNYEAQ. The CDR3 loop reads CASSLGLAGASTYEQYF. The DNA for the CDR3 is TGTGCCAGCAGTTTAGGACTAGCGGGAGCGTCCACCTACGAGCAGTACTTC.

This sequence joins TRBV19 and TRBJ1-3, with 8 bases that match TRBD1. Germline V gene sequence: CDR1 LNHDA, CDR2 SQIVND (reference sequence). The length of the CDR3 is 14 residues. Trimming cost V 5 bases and J 8 bases; bases outside gene matches: 8. The CDR3 is CASSGGTGLDTIYF. In nucleotides, the CDR3 is TGTGCCAGTAGTGGCGGGACAGGCCTGGACACCATATATTTT.

J is TRBJ2-7 and V is TRBV28, with 7 bases fitting TRBD2. V shed 6 bases, J shed 5 bases, and the junction held 13 bases outside the gene matches. The CDR3 extends over 15 amino acids. Germline CDR1 MDHEN, CDR2 SYDVKM. The CDR3 coding sequence is TGTGCCAGCAGCCGCAGCAGCGGGACCACCCACGAGCAGTACTTC. Translated: CASSRSSGTTHEQYF.